These T cell receptor beta chains were read from a single sample in a study of beta chain features in type 1 diabetes. TCRdb's copy holds only in-frame clones and misses some; the assay was immunoSEQ multiplex PCR. The sample lists hundreds of thousands of clones, over 11% occurring once. Sequencing was performed on naive CD4+ T cells from blood. Source of these receptors: a man younger than 30 with type 1 diabetes. Each CDR3 is given with its conserved first and last residue. A D gene is named only where the DNA matches it firmly. Only some rows state a clone size, as once, few, many or a class for expanded clones.

v_call	d_call	clone_size	j_call	cdr3_aa	cdr3_nt
TRBV9	.	few	TRBJ1-1	CASSILTVNTEAFF	TGTGCCAGCAGCATACTGACAGTGAACACTGAAGCTTTCTTT
TRBV5-1	.	.	TRBJ1-5	CASSLGGGQPQHF	TGCGCCAGCAGCTTGGGGGGTGGTCAGCCCCAGCATTTT
TRBV29-1	.	few	TRBJ1-1	CSVDRDGVGTEAFF	TGCAGCGTTGATAGGGACGGGGTGGGTACTGAAGCTTTCTTT
TRBV6-1	TRBD2	.	TRBJ2-7	CASRIRGVSSEQYF	TGTGCCAGCAGAATTCGGGGGGTAAGTTCGGAGCAGTACTTC
TRBV9	.	.	TRBJ2-1	CASSVDRHNEQFF	TGTGCCAGCAGCGTAGACAGACACAATGAGCAGTTCTTC
TRBV6-5	.	.	TRBJ1-1	CASSPGDTEAFF	TGTGCCAGCAGCCCGGGAGACACTGAAGCTTTCTTT
TRBV7-8	TRBD2	.	TRBJ2-3	CASSFSSGGAIDTQYF	TGTGCCAGCAGCTTCTCTAGCGGGGGGGCGATAGATACGCAGTATTTT
TRBV18	.	few	TRBJ2-5	CASSPLEPETQYF	TGTGCCAGCTCACCACTGGAGCCAGAGACCCAGTACTTC
TRBV20-1	.	few	TRBJ2-7	CSAPDYEQYF	TGCAGTGCTCCCGACTACGAGCAGTACTTC
TRBV28	.	.	TRBJ1-4	CASSLRPKGLEKLFF	TGTGCCAGCAGTTTACGACCGAAGGGTCTTGAAAAACTGTTTTTT
TRBV4-3	.	few	TRBJ1-1	CASSPSSDLARGAFF	TGCGCCAGCAGCCCTTCGAGCGATCTAGCGAGGGGAGCTTTCTTT
TRBV7-7	.	.	TRBJ2-1	CASSLGTVSSYNEQFF	TGTGCTAGCAGCTTAGGAACGGTGAGCTCCTACAATGAGCAGTTCTTC
TRBV25-1	.	.	TRBJ1-4	CASSEYREKLFF	TGTGCCAGCAGTGAATACCGGGAAAAACTGTTTTTT
TRBV4-3	.	.	TRBJ1-2	CASSQEGAGIDGYTF	TGCGCCAGCAGCCAAGAGGGCGCCGGGATCGATGGCTACACCTTC
TRBV5-1	TRBD1	.	TRBJ2-7	CASSPGQGIYEQYF	TGCGCCAGCAGCCCGGGACAGGGGATCTACGAGCAGTACTTC
TRBV19	.	few	TRBJ2-7	CASSTSWDSYEQYF	TGTGCCAGTAGTACGTCCTGGGATTCCTACGAGCAGTACTTC
TRBV5-1	.	.	TRBJ2-7	CASSLVSGYEQYF	TGCGCCAGCAGCTTGGTCTCAGGCTACGAGCAGTACTTC
TRBV5-1	.	.	TRBJ2-5	CASSSRGETQYF	TGCGCCAGCAGCTCACGGGGGGAGACCCAGTACTTC
TRBV9	.	few	TRBJ2-3	CASSVVAATDTQYF	TGTGCCAGCAGCGTAGTTGCGGCCACAGATACGCAGTATTTT
TRBV6-5	TRBD1	.	TRBJ2-7	CASSYSAGGLYEQYF	TGTGCCAGCAGTTACTCGGCAGGGGGCCTCTACGAGCAGTACTTC
TRBV18	.	.	TRBJ2-2	CASSPARRGSNTGELFF	TGTGCCAGCTCCCCAGCCCGCCGGGGCTCGAACACCGGGGAGCTGTTTTTT
TRBV30	.	few	TRBJ1-1	CAWSGQGGTEAFF	TGTGCCTGGAGCGGTCAGGGAGGCACTGAAGCTTTCTTT
TRBV14	.	few	TRBJ2-7	CASSLGQHEQYF	TGTGCCAGCAGCCTCGGACAGCACGAGCAGTACTTC
TRBV5-6	.	few	TRBJ2-7	CASSFRQGSYEQYF	TGTGCCAGCAGCTTCCGTCAGGGTTCCTACGAGCAGTACTTC
TRBV7-6	.	few	TRBJ1-3	CASSSPTELGGNTIYF	TGTGCCAGCAGCTCCCCGACGGAACTAGGTGGAAACACCATATATTTT
TRBV30	.	.	TRBJ1-2	CAWSGLGLLYGYTF	TGTGCCTGGAGTGGCTTGGGACTGCTCTATGGCTACACCTTC
TRBV29-1	.	.	TRBJ2-2	CSVEGAARGRSGELFF	TGCAGCGTTGAAGGAGCCGCGAGGGGCCGTTCTGGGGAGCTGTTTTTT
TRBV29-1	TRBD2	.	TRBJ2-3	CSVGTSGADTQYF	TGCAGCGTGGGGACTAGCGGAGCAGATACGCAGTATTTT
TRBV7-2	.	few	TRBJ2-7	CASSFLSYEQYF	TGTGCCAGCAGCTTTCTGAGCTACGAGCAGTACTTC
TRBV6-1	.	.	TRBJ1-1	CASQGDLNTEAFF	TGTGCCAGCCAAGGAGACTTGAACACTGAAGCTTTCTTT
TRBV5-6	.	.	TRBJ2-7	CASSLQGELEQYF	TGTGCCAGCAGCTTACAGGGAGAACTCGAGCAGTACTTC
TRBV10-2	.	.	TRBJ1-2	CASSESNGGRGYTF	TGCGCCAGCAGTGAGTCGAACGGAGGGAGGGGCTACACCTTC
TRBV11-2	.	.	TRBJ2-7	CASSFRGDQYEQYF	TGTGCCAGCAGCTTCCGAGGGGATCAGTACGAGCAGTACTTC
TRBV7-9	TRBD2	few	TRBJ2-1	CASPPSGTRSEQFF	TGTGCCAGCCCACCTAGCGGGACGCGCAGTGAGCAGTTCTTC
TRBV10-1	TRBD2	.	TRBJ2-1	CASSGLAGVRSYNEQFF	TGCGCCAGCAGTGGGCTAGCGGGAGTGAGGTCCTACAATGAGCAGTTCTTC
TRBV30	.	.	TRBJ2-2	CAWKGLINTGELFF	TGTGCCTGGAAAGGACTCATTAACACCGGGGAGCTGTTTTTT
TRBV11-2	.	few	TRBJ2-2	CASSGRLDPNTGELFF	TGTGCCAGCAGCGGGCGCCTCGACCCGAACACCGGGGAGCTGTTTTTT
TRBV9	.	.	TRBJ1-1	CASSPLGVLNTEAFF	TGTGCCAGCAGCCCTCTCGGGGTCCTGAACACTGAAGCTTTCTTT
TRBV6-5	TRBD2	.	TRBJ2-1	CASSFGTSGRYEQFF	TGTGCCAGCAGTTTCGGGACTAGCGGGAGGTATGAGCAGTTCTTC
TRBV15	.	.	TRBJ2-1	CATSSRGQLNEQFF	TGTGCCACCAGCAGCAGAGGACAGTTGAATGAGCAGTTCTTC
TRBV7-4	TRBD2	.	TRBJ2-7	CASSLWAMREGQSEQYF	TGTGCCAGCAGCTTATGGGCCATGCGGGAGGGCCAGAGCGAGCAGTACTTC
TRBV30	.	.	TRBJ1-6	CAWTRGGTTNSPLHF	TGTGCCTGGACCCGAGGCGGGACAACTAATTCACCCCTCCACTTT
TRBV5-1	.	.	TRBJ2-7	CASSAGTVLHEQYF	TGCGCCAGCAGCGCAGGGACTGTTCTCCACGAGCAGTACTTC
TRBV4-1	.	few	TRBJ2-7	CASSRRGRDISYEQYF	TGCGCCAGCAGCCGGCGAGGCAGGGACATCTCCTACGAGCAGTACTTC
TRBV4-3	.	few	TRBJ1-2	CASSQERTAPWGYTF	TGCGCCAGCAGCCAAGAGCGGACGGCGCCTTGGGGCTACACCTTC
TRBV7-9	.	.	TRBJ1-5	CASSRNQGNNQPQHF	TGTGCCAGCAGCCGCAATCAGGGAAACAATCAGCCCCAGCATTTT
TRBV10-3	TRBD2	few	TRBJ2-3	CAVTSGISTDTQYF	TGTGCCGTGACTAGCGGGATCTCCACAGATACGCAGTATTTT
TRBV5-1	TRBD1	few	TRBJ2-7	CASSPSGTAHYEQYF	TGCGCCAGCAGCCCTTCCGGGACAGCACACTACGAGCAGTACTTC
TRBV6-5	.	few	TRBJ2-7	CASSYSVQGHEQYF	TGTGCCAGCAGTTACTCCGTCCAGGGCCACGAGCAGTACTTC
TRBV25-1	TRBD2	.	TRBJ2-3	CASSEQPGGPPDTQYF	TGTGCCAGCAGTGAGCAGCCGGGAGGGCCCCCAGATACGCAGTATTTT
TRBV5-1	TRBD2	few	TRBJ2-3	CASSISLAGETQYF	TGCGCCAGCAGCATCTCTCTAGCGGGAGAAACGCAGTATTTT
TRBV7-2	TRBD1	.	TRBJ1-5	CASNTGGLEPQHF	TGTGCCAGCAACACAGGGGGCTTAGAGCCCCAGCATTTT
TRBV5-1	.	.	TRBJ2-1	CASSLEVSREQFF	TGCGCCAGCAGCTTGGAGGTCTCTCGTGAGCAGTTCTTC
TRBV18	.	.	TRBJ2-1	CASSPVRESYNEQFF	TGTGCCAGCTCACCAGTACGGGAGAGCTACAATGAGCAGTTCTTC